Many counts were recorded for the clone carrying this T cell receptor beta chain. The data stem from a study of T cells of healthy individuals. This CDR3 spans 10 amino acids. The germline CDR1 and CDR2 sequences are DFQATT and SNEGSKA (reference sequence). Trimming cost V 5 bases and J 1 base, with 3 bases left between them. TCRdb re-derived calls from the 5' RACE reads in MiXCR, one entry per CDR3 protein. Of approximately 50,000 distinct CDR3 sequences in the sample, roughly 15% are singletons; the top ten hold around 16%. This rearrangement joins TRBV20-1 to TRBJ2-7, with D unclear. The source is a human donor in good health. CDR3 residues: CSAPSYEQYF. The CDR3 coding sequence is TGCAGTGCTCCGTCCTACGAGCAGTACTTC.